The next 3 T cell receptor beta chains were all read from a single sample in a study of human T cells and chemical hapten exposure. Noted time point: patch test 1, 2 weeks after DPC sensitization. The treatment denotes: therapeutic diphenylcyclopropenone sensitization with weekly scalp DPC. MiXCR, run by TCRdb on the RACE reads, gives a single entry per CDR3 protein. The table shows about 360,000 distinct CDR3 sequences, with roughly 4.8% occurring only once. The input for sequencing was whole blood, taken in connection with sensitization to the hapten diphenylcyclopropenone (DPC). The receptors stem from a woman between 50 and 59 years old with alopecia areata. Some clones in this sample may be carry-over from other donors' samples.

This clonotype was counted only a few times. The CDR3, as DNA: TGCGCCAGCAGCCAAGATTCCAGGGGGCTTGAAGCTTTCTTT. This encodes CASSQDSRGLEAFF. The chain combines TRBV4-1 with TRBJ1-1; 8 bases agree with TRBD1. The germline V gene encodes CDR1 MGHRA and CDR2 YSYEKL. This CDR3 comprises 14 residues. V lost 0 bases, J lost 7 bases, and 4 bases stayed unmatched.

A few counts support this clonotype. This chain uses TRBV7-2 with TRBJ2-7; 7 bases align to TRBD1. Germline CDR1 reads SGHTA; CDR2 reads FQGNSA. The junction had 8 bases not matched to a gene; V was cut back by 3 bases and J by 6 bases. This CDR3 has 14 residues. CDR3 region: CASSFRTGPTEQYF. Here the CDR3 DNA reads TGTGCCAGCAGCTTCCGGACAGGACCAACCGAGCAGTACTTC.

This clonotype was counted many times. V usage is TRBV5-4 and J usage is TRBJ1-4; 8 bases are a match to TRBD1. Germline trimming cut 4 bases from V and 7 bases from J; bases unmatched to any gene: 9. The CDR3 covers 15 residues. Germline V gene lookup returns CDR1 SGHNT and CDR2 YYREEE (reference sequence). The DNA of the CDR3 is TGTGCCAGCAGCCAGTTTGGACAGGGCGGTGAAAAACTGTTTTTT. This gives the protein CASSQFGQGGEKLFF.